These 17 T cell receptor beta chains originate from one sample sequenced in a study of T cell clones after liver transplantation. The repertoire was sequenced with immunoSEQ multiplex PCR; TCRdb's copy has only in-frame clones and lacks some. The sample holds approximately 75,000 clones, 80% seen once. Sequenced material: CD4+ T cells from blood, taken 12 months after liver transplant. The receptors originated from a human patient who received a liver transplant. Part of the T cells may come from the graft donor.

CDR3 protein: CASSDSGRSYNEQFF. The CDR3 DNA sequence: TGTGCCAGCAGTGATAGCGGGAGGTCCTACAATGAGCAGTTCTTC. The chain carries TRBV9 and TRBJ2-1; 10 positions match TRBD2. V trimming: 5 bases; J trimming: 1 base; junction bases outside the gene matches: 3. CDR3 length: 15 residues. The germline gives CDR1 SGDLS, CDR2 YYNGEE.

The CDR3 DNA reads as TGTGCCAGCAGCCCTAAGAGTTCGTACCAGAATCGGGGCTACACCTTC. It encodes CASSPKSSYQNRGYTF. This chain joins TRBV5-5 and TRBJ1-2, with D unclear. V dropped 4 bases and J dropped 8 bases, with 24 bases sitting between them. From germline, CDR1 is SGHKS and CDR2 YYEKEE (reference sequence). This CDR3 spans 16 amino acids.

The V and J genes are TRBV2 and TRBJ1-5, with D possibly being TRBD1 (5 bases). Germline values: CDR1 SNHLY, CDR2 FYNNEI. The CDR3 has 13 amino acids. The V end lost 5 bases, the J end lost 4 bases, and 9 bases lay between the germline ends. The CDR3 reads CASSQTENQPQHF. CDR3 DNA: TGTGCCAGCAGTCAGACAGAAAATCAGCCCCAGCATTTT.

This clone was seen a single time. The chain links TRBV5-6 to TRBJ1-5; 7 bases agree with TRBD1. Germline CDR1 and CDR2: SGHDT and YYEEEE. CDR3 size: 15 residues. V trimming: 1 base; J trimming: 3 bases; junction bases outside the gene matches: 4. CDR3 in amino acids: CASSLFGQDNQPQHF. CDR3 nucleotide sequence: TGTGCCAGCAGCTTGTTCGGACAGGACAATCAGCCCCAGCATTTT.

This clone was observed a handful of times. The chain is built from TRBV11-2 and TRBJ1-4; D call uncertain. The V gene lost 4 bases and the J gene lost 8 bases, with 14 bases spanning the gap. This CDR3 contains 14 residues. The germline CDR1 and CDR2 sequences are SGHAT and FQNNGV. CDR3 sequence reads: CASSSLYRWEKLFF. DNA for the CDR3: TGTGCCAGCAGCTCCCTCTACAGATGGGAAAAACTGTTTTTT.

V and J are TRBV5-1 and TRBJ1-1, with D hard to call. Trimming pared 4 bases from V and 1 base from J, leaving 14 bases between. From germline, CDR1 is SGHRS and CDR2 YFSETQ. The CDR3 totals 15 residues. The CDR3 region is CASSAGLGGNTEAFF. The CDR3 region has the DNA TGCGCCAGCAGCGCCGGACTGGGAGGGAACACTGAAGCTTTCTTT.

The chain has TRBV6-6 and TRBJ1-5, with TRBD1 as a possible D gene (6 bases). The germline V gene has CDR1 MNHNY and CDR2 SVGAGI (reference sequence). CDR3 length equals 13 residues. V lost 2 bases and J lost 9, with 11 bases in between. The CDR3 reads CASSYGGTAPQHF. The CDR3 nucleotides are TGTGCCAGCAGTTACGGGGGCACGGCGCCCCAGCATTTT.

V is TRBV7-2 and J is TRBJ1-5; D may be TRBD1 (5 bases). Germline-derived CDR1 and CDR2 are SGHTA and FQGNSA. The CDR3 has 14 amino acids. Trimming cost V 5 bases and J 6 bases, with 14 bases left between them. The CDR3 DNA sequence: TGTGCCAGCAGCCCAGGGAGTCGGGGTCAGCCCCAGCATTTT. Translating it yields CASSPGSRGQPQHF.

V usage is TRBV5-1 and J usage is TRBJ1-1; weak D call: TRBD1 (5 bases). The germline V gene has CDR1 SGHRS and CDR2 YFSETQ. Between the trimmed V and J ends, which lost 6 bases and 3 bases, there was a span of 12 bases. The length of the CDR3 is 13 residues. As DNA, the CDR3 is TGCGCCAGCAAGGAGGGGCAAGACACTGAAGCTTTCTTT. Its translation: CASKEGQDTEAFF.

This clone was observed a few times. One end of the junction is discordant with germline, which a read error may explain. The CDR3 DNA sequence: TGTGCCAGCAGCTTAGCGGGGGTAGTTAGGGTCTTC. It codes for CASSLAGVVRVF. The rearrangement links TRBV7-2 to TRBJ2-1; D assignment may be TRBD1 or TRBD2 (5 bases each). This CDR3 spans 12 amino acids. CDR1 SGHTA and CDR2 FQGNSA come from the germline V gene.

The chain joins TRBV4-1 to TRBJ1-2; weak D call: TRBD1 (6 bases). Trimming took 3 bases from V and 3 from J, leaving 14 bases between them. Germline-derived CDR1 and CDR2 are MGHRA and YSYEKL. There are 15 residues in the CDR3. The CDR3 region has the DNA TGCGCCAGCAGCCAGCCCCGGGACACCTACTATGGCTACACCTTC. Amino acids: CASSQPRDTYYGYTF.

This chain connects TRBV4-3 to TRBJ2-7, with D maybe TRBD2 (7 bases). This CDR3 comprises 15 residues. The V and J ends lost 4 bases and 3 bases respectively, with 16 bases between them. Germline CDR1 and CDR2: LGHNA and YSLEER. CDR3 DNA sequence: TGCGCCAGCAGCCTAATGGCGGGGGCTGGCTACGAGCAGTACTTC. It codes for CASSLMAGAGYEQYF.

The chain links TRBV7-2 to TRBJ1-5; no firm D call. V lost 0 bases and J 3 bases, leaving 15 bases between the germline ends. Germline V gives CDR1 SGHTA, CDR2 FQGNSA. The CDR3 is made up of 17 amino acids. CDR3 sequence reads: CASSLARPSRNNQPQHF. DNA of the CDR3: TGTGCCAGCAGCTTAGCCCGACCGTCGAGGAACAATCAGCCCCAGCATTTT. The full variable domain, completed using reference TRBV7-2 and TRBJ1-5, is GAGVSQSPSNKVTEKGKDVELRCDPISGHTALYWYRQSLGQGLEFLIYFQGNSAPDKSGLPSDRFSAERTGGSVSTLTIQRTQQEDSAVYLCASSLARPSRNNQPQHFGDGTRLSIL.

The gene calls are TRBV2 and TRBJ1-1; D is undetermined. V was pared by 6 bases and J by 3 bases, with 11 bases between. CDR1 and CDR2 from the germline V gene are SNHLY and FYNNEI. The CDR3 length is 13 residues. Here the CDR3 reads CASRVRADTEAFF. CDR3 DNA sequence: TGTGCCAGCAGGGTTAGGGCGGACACTGAAGCTTTCTTT.

This chain's CDR3 is CASSPGTSYGYTF. Written as DNA, the CDR3 is TGTGCCAGCTCACCGGGGACATCTTATGGCTACACCTTC. The chain recombines TRBV18 with TRBJ1-2; D is possibly TRBD1 (6 bases). Between the trimmed V and J ends, which lost 3 bases and 5 bases, there was a span of 10 bases. CDR1 KGHSH and CDR2 LQKENI come from the germline V gene. This CDR3 region has 13 residues. Looking up the rest from reference TRBV18 and TRBJ1-2 gives the full variable domain: NAGVMQNPRHLVRRRGQEARLRCSPMKGHSHVYWYRQLPEEGLKFMVYLQKENIIDESGMPKERFSAEFPKEGPSILRIQQVVRGDSAAYFCASSPGTSYGYTFGSGTRLTVV.

This chain connects TRBV5-1 to TRBJ2-5; tentatively, D is TRBD1 (6 bases). Germline V lookup: CDR1 SGHRS, CDR2 YFSETQ. This CDR3 region has 13 residues. V was cut by 0 bases and J by 4 bases, with 7 bases left in between. CDR3 DNA: TGCGCCAGCAGCTTGGTAGGGGGAGAGACCCAGTACTTC. Amino acid sequence: CASSLVGGETQYF.

The chain employs TRBV28 and TRBJ2-7; D is perhaps TRBD2 (7 bases). Between the trimmed V and J ends, which lost 5 bases and 4 bases, there was a span of 21 bases. The V gene's germline CDR1 is MDHEN and CDR2 SYDVKM. The CDR3 runs to 16 residues. CDR3 nucleotides: TGTGCCAGCAGTCCACCGGGGGCGGGAGCAAAATACGAGCAGTACTTC. Translated, it gives CASSPPGAGAKYEQYF.